The table lists the clone carrying this T cell receptor beta chain with a few counts. Its antigen is unknown. TCRdb analysed the RT-PCR reads with MiXCR anew, one entry per CDR3 protein. This table holds hundreds of thousands of distinct CDR3 sequences, 14% found once. From germline, CDR1 is KGHSH and CDR2 LQKENI. Between the trimmed V and J ends, which lost 3 bases and 0 bases, there was a span of 8 bases. The CDR3 extends over 14 amino acids. These data belong to a study of response to subunit inactivated influenza vaccine. Study conclusions and caveats: The study's authors posited that every seasonal influenza vaccination enlists few new T cells.

The TCR sequence derives from a man in his fifties or sixties who received an inactivated influenza vaccine. This specimen consisted of PBMCs from blood, obtained 14 to 15 days before vaccination. V and J are TRBV18 and TRBJ2-5; either TRBD1 or TRBD2 may supply D (5 bases each). The CDR3 DNA follows: TGTGCCAGCTCACCGCGAGGGGACCAAGAGACCCAGTACTTC. Its translation is CASSPRGDQETQYF.